These 32 T cell receptor beta chains originate from one sample sequenced in a study of beta chain features in type 1 diabetes. The investigators reverse transcribed all of the isolated RNA, so they sequenced expressed TCRB transcripts. Method: immunoSEQ multiplex PCR; TCRdb's copy keeps in-frame clones and lacks some. Of some 400,000 clones in the sample, more than 13% were seen once. Sequencing was done on a sample of naive CD4+ T cells from blood. These receptors originate from a woman between 18 and 29 years old in good health.

This clone has more than one count but fewer than ten. V is TRBV2 and J is TRBJ2-1; D call uncertain. V gave up 1 base and J gave up 0 bases, with 10 bases separating them. This CDR3 has 16 residues. The germline V gene has CDR1 SNHLY and CDR2 FYNNEI. For the CDR3, the DNA is TGTGCCAGCAGTGAAGTTCTAGTCAGCTCCTACAATGAGCAGTTCTTC. Translating gives CASSEVLVSSYNEQFF.

For this clone: The same CDR3 is also encoded by other DNA sequences in this sample. The chain joins TRBV20-1 to TRBJ1-5, with D possibly being TRBD1 (6 bases). Germline assignment: CDR1 DFQATT and CDR2 SNEGSKA (reference sequence). V lost 6 bases to trimming and J lost 6 bases, with 9 bases between them. The CDR3 runs to 11 residues. CDR3 residues: CSARGGQPQHF. The CDR3 coding sequence is TGCAGTGCGAGGGGGGGTCAGCCCCAGCATTTT.

In this sample, this clone turned up a few times. The chain recombines TRBV29-1 with TRBJ2-7; no definite D call. The germline V gene has CDR1 SQVTM and CDR2 ANQGSEA. V was shortened by 3 bases and J by 0 bases, with 6 bases between the two germline ends. The length of the CDR3 is 12 residues. CDR3 in amino acids: CSVELTSYEQYF. CDR3 bases: TGCAGCGTTGAGCTAACCTCCTACGAGCAGTACTTC.

The chain links TRBV19 to TRBJ2-6; 9 bases match TRBD1. The germline CDR1 and CDR2 sequences are LNHDA and SQIVND (reference sequence). CDR3 length: 15 residues. Germline trimming cut 6 bases from V and 4 bases from J; bases unmatched to any gene: 4. CDR3 nucleotide sequence: TGTGCCAGTAGACCCGGGACAGGGGGGGCCAACGTCCTGACTTTC. Translating it yields CASRPGTGGANVLTF.

The V and J genes are TRBV5-4 and TRBJ2-1; 10 bases align to TRBD2. V shed 0 bases, J shed 7 bases, and the junction held 7 bases outside the gene matches. This CDR3 region has 16 residues. Germline CDR1 SGHNT, CDR2 YYREEE (reference sequence). CDR3 DNA sequence: TGTGCCAGCAGCTTGGGGCTAGCGGGAGCTGGGAATGAGCAGTTCTTC. Its translation: CASSLGLAGAGNEQFF. The full variable domain, completed using reference TRBV5-4 and TRBJ2-1, is ETGVTQSPTHLIKTRGQQVTLRCSSQSGHNTVSWYQQALGQGPQFIFQYYREEENGRGNFPPRFSGLQFPNYSSELNVNALELDDSALYLCASSLGLAGAGNEQFFGPGTRLTVL.

This chain joins TRBV29-1 and TRBJ1-2, with D hard to call. This CDR3 has 11 residues. With 4 bases removed from V and 7 bases from J, the gap between germline ends came to 10 bases. Per the germline V gene, CDR1 is SQVTM and CDR2 is ANQGSEA. The CDR3 DNA follows: TGCAGCGTTGGAGCGGTGGTTGGCTACACCTTC. Residues: CSVGAVVGYTF.

This clone was counted only a few times. The chain links TRBV28 to TRBJ2-5; TRBD1 aligns across 9 bases. Trimming at V came to 2 bases and at J to 5 bases, leaving 3 bases not matched to a gene. Germline V gene data show CDR1 as MDHEN and CDR2 as SYDVKM. The CDR3 sequence is 14 residues long. CDR3 loop: CASSLQTGGETQYF. The DNA for the CDR3 is TGTGCCAGCAGTTTACAGACAGGGGGTGAGACCCAGTACTTC.

The table lists this clone with a few counts. The V gene is TRBV28, the J gene TRBJ2-4; 12 bases are shared with TRBD2. CDR3 length equals 15 residues. The germline V gene has CDR1 MDHEN and CDR2 SYDVKM. Trimming at V came to 4 bases and at J to 5 bases, leaving 3 bases not matched to a gene. The CDR3 loop is CASSSRLAGENIQYF. The CDR3 DNA reads TGTGCCAGCAGTTCCCGACTAGCGGGAGAAAACATTCAGTACTTC.

This clone was observed a few times. The chain is built from TRBV27 and TRBJ1-1, with D possibly TRBD1 on 6 matching bases. CDR1 is MNHEY and CDR2 is SMNVEV in the germline V gene (reference sequence). Trimming removed 5 bases at V and 0 bases at J, with 10 bases between. The CDR3 length is 14 residues. The CDR3 reads CASSPQGLNTEAFF. The CDR3 DNA reads as TGTGCCAGCAGTCCACAGGGCCTGAACACTGAAGCTTTCTTT.

This clone has only a few counts. The V and J genes are TRBV6-8 and TRBJ2-7; 8 nucleotides align to TRBD1. Germline values: CDR1 MNHGY, CDR2 SAAAGT. The CDR3 contains 14 residues. Unmatched junction bases numbered 8, after V lost 7 bases and J lost 3 bases. The CDR3 region is CASKPMDRDYEQYF. CDR3 sequence (DNA): TGTGCCAGCAAACCGATGGACAGGGACTACGAGCAGTACTTC.

The V gene is TRBV18, the J gene TRBJ1-5, with a possible D match to TRBD1 (5 bases). V was clipped by 1 base and J by 1 base, with 17 bases between them. CDR3 length: 18 amino acids. Germline-derived CDR1 and CDR2 are KGHSH and LQKENI. CDR3 in amino acids: CASSPRGQNPLSNQPQHF. The CDR3 region has the DNA TGTGCCAGCTCACCACGGGGCCAGAATCCCCTCAGCAATCAGCCCCAGCATTTT. The entire variable domain, with the rest obtained from reference TRBV18 and TRBJ1-5, is as follows: NAGVMQNPRHLVRRRGQEARLRCSPMKGHSHVYWYRQLPEEGLKFMVYLQKENIIDESGMPKERFSAEFPKEGPSILRIQQVVRGDSAAYFCASSPRGQNPLSNQPQHFGDGTRLSIL.

In its sample, this clone was seen a few times. The rearrangement joins TRBV30 to TRBJ2-1, with no clear D. Germline CDR1 and CDR2: GTSNPN and SVGIG (reference sequence). This CDR3 has 12 residues. V was pared by 2 bases and J by 4 bases, with 6 bases between. In nucleotides, the CDR3 is TGTGCCTGGAGTTCGTTGTACAATGAGCAGTTCTTC. Its protein is CAWSSLYNEQFF. Full variable domain (rest looked up from reference TRBV30 and TRBJ2-1): SQTIHQWPATLVQPVGSPLSLECTVEGTSNPNLYWYRQAAGRGLQLLFYSVGIGQISSEVPQNLSASRPQDRQFILSSKKLLLSDSGFYLCAWSSLYNEQFFGPGTRLTVL.

This clone was observed a handful of times. The gene calls are TRBV29-1 and TRBJ2-1, with D perhaps TRBD2 (6 bases). Per germline, CDR1 SQVTM and CDR2 ANQGSEA. With 5 bases removed from V and 1 base from J, the gap between germline ends came to 15 bases. This CDR3 has 15 amino acids. CDR3 bases: TGCAGCGTTACGGGAGACCGGGGGTCCTACAATGAGCAGTTCTTC. Translating it yields CSVTGDRGSYNEQFF.

The V and J genes are TRBV28 and TRBJ1-5; possible D gene TRBD1, 5 bases. Per the germline V gene, CDR1 is MDHEN and CDR2 is SYDVKM. V lost 5 bases, J lost 6 bases, and 17 bases lay in between. The CDR3 consists of 15 residues. Here the CDR3 DNA reads TGTGCCAGCAGTCTGGGGTTGGACATGCGTCAGCCCCAGCATTTT. Translated, it gives CASSLGLDMRQPQHF.

The chain joins TRBV11-2 to TRBJ2-2; D is possibly TRBD2 (6 bases). Germline CDR1 and CDR2: SGHAT and FQNNGV. V was clipped by 5 bases and J by 1 base, with 11 bases between them. The CDR3 is 15 residues long. The CDR3 region has the DNA TGTGCCAGCAGCCAGGGACTCGTGAACACCGGGGAGCTGTTTTTT. It encodes CASSQGLVNTGELFF.

The rearrangement uses TRBV4-1 and TRBJ1-2; 7 bases align to TRBD1. Germline V gene sequence: CDR1 MGHRA, CDR2 YSYEKL. This CDR3 comprises 12 residues. With V trimmed by 3 bases and J by 8 bases, 3 bases remained unmatched. CDR3 nucleotides: TGCGCCAGCAGCCACAGGGGGAGCGGCTACACCTTC. This sequence encodes CASSHRGSGYTF.

V usage is TRBV19 and J usage is TRBJ2-5; 12 bases are shared with TRBD2. V lost 6 bases to trimming and J lost 5 bases; unmatched junction nucleotides: 10. The CDR3 sequence is 16 residues long. Looked up from germline, CDR1 is LNHDA and CDR2 is SQIVND (reference sequence). The CDR3 DNA follows: TGTGCCAGTAGCCCGGGACTAGCGGGCCTCAGGGAGACCCAGTACTTC. Its translation: CASSPGLAGLRETQYF.

This clone was counted between two and nine times. The gene calls are TRBV9 and TRBJ2-3, with a weak D call TRBD2 (5 bases). Deletions cut 1 base from V and 3 bases from J, with 9 bases between. The germline V gene encodes CDR1 SGDLS and CDR2 YYNGEE. The CDR3 extends over 14 amino acids. In DNA form, the CDR3 reads TGTGCCAGCAGCGTACGTGGAGGTACAGATACGCAGTATTTT. Translation gives CASSVRGGTDTQYF.

The chain is built from TRBV4-2 and TRBJ2-3; 7 nucleotides align to TRBD2. The CDR3 covers 15 residues. Germline lookup yields CDR1 LGHNA and CDR2 YNFKEQ. With V trimmed by 4 bases and J by 6 bases, 10 bases remained unmatched. The CDR3 loop is CASSRDRTSYDTQYF. In DNA, the CDR3 is TGTGCCAGCAGCCGTGACCGGACTAGTTACGATACGCAGTATTTT.

The CDR3 here is CASSLQGGMGNTIYF. In nucleotides, the CDR3 is TGTGCCAGCAGCTTACAGGGGGGAATGGGAAACACCATATATTTT. The rearrangement links TRBV7-2 to TRBJ1-3; 7 bases are shared with TRBD1. The CDR3 is 15 residues long. With 2 bases clipped from V and 4 bases from J, the junction kept 5 bases outside the gene matches. Germline-derived CDR1 and CDR2 are SGHTA and FQGNSA.

The sample holds a few counts of this clone. The chain employs TRBV18 and TRBJ2-7, with D perhaps matching TRBD1 (6 bases). The CDR3 covers 14 residues. The germline V gene encodes CDR1 KGHSH and CDR2 LQKENI. The V end lost 1 base, the J end lost 3 bases, and 10 bases lay between the germline ends. This CDR3 reads CASSPLGQLYEQYF. The CDR3 region has the DNA TGTGCCAGCTCACCACTCGGACAGCTCTACGAGCAGTACTTC.

This clone showed up just a few times. The rearrangement links TRBV20-1 to TRBJ1-1, with D tentatively TRBD1 (5 bases). With 5 bases removed from V and 7 bases from J, the gap between germline ends came to 11 bases. The germline gives CDR1 DFQATT, CDR2 SNEGSKA (reference sequence). The CDR3 spans 11 residues. The CDR3 DNA reads as TGCAGTGCTTCCAGACAGCTTGAAGCTTTCTTT. Translated: CSASRQLEAFF.

The chain recombines TRBV7-9 with TRBJ2-1; no reliable D call. This CDR3 has 17 residues. Trimming cost V 5 bases and J 5 bases, with 22 bases left between them. The germline V gene has CDR1 SEHNR and CDR2 FQNEAQ (reference sequence). The CDR3 loop is CASSRNRAPRFDNEQFF. The CDR3 region has the DNA TGTGCCAGCAGCAGAAATCGTGCCCCGCGGTTTGACAATGAGCAGTTCTTC.

This clone was seen only a few times. The chain uses TRBV30 and TRBJ1-1; D ambiguous. Germline CDR1 and CDR2: GTSNPN and SVGIG (reference sequence). V lost 3 bases and J lost 0, with 8 bases in between. The CDR3 runs to 13 residues. The CDR3 DNA reads TGTGCCTGGAGCAGACTGATGAACACTGAAGCTTTCTTT. It codes for CAWSRLMNTEAFF.

The rearrangement links TRBV5-1 to TRBJ2-1, with TRBD2 matching over 11 bases. After removal of 4 bases from V and 2 bases from J, the junction contained 5 bases not matched to a gene. Per the germline V gene, CDR1 is SGHRS and CDR2 is YFSETQ. CDR3 length equals 16 residues. The CDR3 sequence is CASSVTSGSAYNEQFF. CDR3 sequence (DNA): TGCGCCAGCAGCGTCACTAGCGGGAGCGCCTACAATGAGCAGTTCTTC.

V is TRBV6-6 and J is TRBJ1-5; a weak D match, TRBD1 (5 bases). Germline loops: CDR1 MNHNY, CDR2 SVGAGI (reference sequence). Trimming removed 5 bases from V and 4 bases from J, with 9 bases in between. The CDR3 runs 13 residues. The CDR3 loop reads CASSMTENQPQHF. In nucleotides, the CDR3 is TGTGCCAGCAGTATGACAGAGAATCAGCCCCAGCATTTT.

The genes are TRBV9 and TRBJ2-7, with D possibly TRBD2 on 6 matching bases. The CDR3 is made up of 14 amino acids. The germline V and J ends were trimmed by 0 bases and 6 bases, with 13 bases remaining between them. Germline CDR1 and CDR2: SGDLS and YYNGEE. CDR3 DNA: TGTGCCAGCAGCGTAGTGAGGTGGGGAGGCGAGCAGTACTTC. Protein product: CASSVVRWGGEQYF.

This sequence joins TRBV29-1 and TRBJ1-1; D is perhaps TRBD1 (5 bases). The CDR3 has 13 residues. The V end was cut by 3 bases, the J end by 4 bases, with 12 bases between. Per germline, CDR1 SQVTM and CDR2 ANQGSEA. The CDR3 nucleotides are TGCAGCGTTGAGGGCAGGGAAGGCACTGAAGCTTTCTTT. It yields the protein CSVEGREGTEAFF.

This clone was found a few times. The chain uses TRBV15 and TRBJ2-6; D is possibly TRBD1 (5 bases). Germline CDR1 and CDR2: LNHNV and YYDKDF (reference sequence). V lost 4 bases and J lost 0, with 10 bases in between. CDR3 length equals 16 residues. The CDR3 nucleotides are TGTGCCACCAGCATAAGTCAGGGCTCTGGGGCCAACGTCCTGACTTTC. Protein product: CATSISQGSGANVLTF.

The rearrangement links TRBV5-1 to TRBJ2-1, with TRBD2 matching 9 bases. There are 19 residues in the CDR3. Germline trimming cut 4 bases from V and 1 base from J; bases unmatched to any gene: 15. Germline values: CDR1 SGHRS, CDR2 YFSETQ. The CDR3 DNA reads as TGCGCCAGCAGCCCTACGCTGTGGGGCGGGAGGGATTCCTACAATGAGCAGTTCTTC. Its translation is CASSPTLWGGRDSYNEQFF.

The genes are TRBV28 and TRBJ2-7, with 7 bases lining up with TRBD1. The CDR3 is 18 residues long. With 7 bases clipped from V and 4 bases from J, the junction kept 22 bases outside the gene matches. Germline assignment: CDR1 MDHEN and CDR2 SYDVKM. CDR3 residues: CASILTTPLPGQKYEQYF. The CDR3 DNA reads as TGTGCCAGCATCCTAACCACACCTCTCCCGGGACAGAAATACGAGCAGTACTTC.

This chain connects TRBV4-1 to TRBJ1-1; D is uncertain. V lost 1 base and J lost 1, with 10 bases in between. Germline lookup yields CDR1 MGHRA and CDR2 YSYEKL. CDR3 size: 15 residues. This CDR3 is CASSQGPGTNTEAFF. The CDR3 nucleotides read TGCGCCAGCAGCCAAGGTCCGGGAACGAACACTGAAGCTTTCTTT.